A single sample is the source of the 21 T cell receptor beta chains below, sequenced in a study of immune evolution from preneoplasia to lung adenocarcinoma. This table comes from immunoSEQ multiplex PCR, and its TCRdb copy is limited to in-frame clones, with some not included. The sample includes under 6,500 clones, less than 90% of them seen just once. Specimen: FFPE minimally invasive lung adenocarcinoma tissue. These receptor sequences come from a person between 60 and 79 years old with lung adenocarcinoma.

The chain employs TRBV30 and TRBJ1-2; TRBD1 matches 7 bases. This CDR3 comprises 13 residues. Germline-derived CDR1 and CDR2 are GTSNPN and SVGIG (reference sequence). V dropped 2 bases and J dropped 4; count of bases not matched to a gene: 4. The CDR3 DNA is TGTGCCTGGAGTCAGACAGGGATCTATGGCTACACCTTC. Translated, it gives CAWSQTGIYGYTF.

The CDR3 nucleotides are TGTGCCAGCAGTCCATTCGGGGGCTACGAGCAGTACTTC. Protein: CASSPFGGYEQYF. The J gene is TRBJ2-7, the V gene TRBV6-9; the D gene is possibly TRBD2 (6 bases). The germline V gene has CDR1 MNHGY and CDR2 SVAAGI. V dropped 5 bases and J dropped 3 bases, with 11 bases sitting between them. This CDR3 spans 13 amino acids.

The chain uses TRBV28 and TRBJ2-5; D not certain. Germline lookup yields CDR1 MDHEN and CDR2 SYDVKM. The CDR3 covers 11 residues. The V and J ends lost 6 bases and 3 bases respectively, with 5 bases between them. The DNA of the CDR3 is TGTGCCAGCAGCTCAGAAGAGACCCAGTACTTC. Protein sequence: CASSSEETQYF.

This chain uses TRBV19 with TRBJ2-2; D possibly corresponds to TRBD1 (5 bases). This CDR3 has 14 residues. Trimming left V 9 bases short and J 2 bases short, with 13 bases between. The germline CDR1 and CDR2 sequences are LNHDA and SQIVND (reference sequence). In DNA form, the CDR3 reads TGTGCCAGCAGGAACAGGTCCAACACCGGGGAGCTGTTTTTT. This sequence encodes CASRNRSNTGELFF.

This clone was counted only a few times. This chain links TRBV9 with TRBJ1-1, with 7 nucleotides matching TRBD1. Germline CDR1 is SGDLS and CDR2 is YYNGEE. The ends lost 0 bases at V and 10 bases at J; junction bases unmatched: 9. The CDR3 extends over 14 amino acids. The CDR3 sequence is CASSVVQGGEGAFF. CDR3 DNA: TGTGCCAGCAGCGTAGTGCAGGGGGGTGAGGGAGCTTTCTTT.

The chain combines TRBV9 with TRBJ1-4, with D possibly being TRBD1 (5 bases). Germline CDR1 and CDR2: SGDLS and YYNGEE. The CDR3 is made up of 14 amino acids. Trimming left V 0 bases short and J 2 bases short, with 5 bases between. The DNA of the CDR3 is TGTGCCAGCAGCGTAGGGGGGACTAATGAAAAACTGTTTTTT. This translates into CASSVGGTNEKLFF.

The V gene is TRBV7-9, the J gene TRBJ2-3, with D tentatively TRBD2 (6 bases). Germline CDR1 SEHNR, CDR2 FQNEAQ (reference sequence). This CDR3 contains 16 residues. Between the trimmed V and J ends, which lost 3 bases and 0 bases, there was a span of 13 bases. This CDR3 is CASSFGSGTSTDTQYF. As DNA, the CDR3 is TGTGCCAGCAGCTTTGGTAGCGGCACTAGCACAGATACGCAGTATTTT.

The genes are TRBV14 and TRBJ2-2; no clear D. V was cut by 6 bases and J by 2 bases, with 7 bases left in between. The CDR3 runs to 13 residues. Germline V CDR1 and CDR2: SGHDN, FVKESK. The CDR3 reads CASSHINTGELFF. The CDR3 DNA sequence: TGTGCCAGCAGTCATATAAACACCGGGGAGCTGTTTTTT. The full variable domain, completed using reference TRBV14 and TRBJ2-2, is EAGVTQFPSHSVIEKGQTVTLRCDPISGHDNLYWYRRVMGKEIKFLLHFVKESKQDESGMPNNRFLAERTGGTYSTLKVQPAELEDSGVYFCASSHINTGELFFGEGSRLTVL.

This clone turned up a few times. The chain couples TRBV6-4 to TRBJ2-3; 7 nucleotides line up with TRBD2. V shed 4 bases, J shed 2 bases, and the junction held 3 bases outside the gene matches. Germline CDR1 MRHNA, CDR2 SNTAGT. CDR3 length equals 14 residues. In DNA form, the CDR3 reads TGTGCCAGCAGTGCTACTAGCGACACAGATACGCAGTATTTT. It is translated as CASSATSDTDTQYF.

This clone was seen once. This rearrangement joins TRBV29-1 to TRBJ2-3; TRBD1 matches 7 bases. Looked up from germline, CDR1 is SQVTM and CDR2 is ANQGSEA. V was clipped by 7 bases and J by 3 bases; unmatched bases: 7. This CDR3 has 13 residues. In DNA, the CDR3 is TGCAGCGGCACAGGGGATGTAACAGATACGCAGTATTTT. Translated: CSGTGDVTDTQYF.

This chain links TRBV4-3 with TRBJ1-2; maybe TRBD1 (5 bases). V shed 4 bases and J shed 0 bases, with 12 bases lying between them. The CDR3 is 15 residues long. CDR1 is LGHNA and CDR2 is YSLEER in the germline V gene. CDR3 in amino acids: CASSLQTAPNYGYTF. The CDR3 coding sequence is TGCGCCAGCAGCCTCCAGACAGCGCCTAACTATGGCTACACCTTC.

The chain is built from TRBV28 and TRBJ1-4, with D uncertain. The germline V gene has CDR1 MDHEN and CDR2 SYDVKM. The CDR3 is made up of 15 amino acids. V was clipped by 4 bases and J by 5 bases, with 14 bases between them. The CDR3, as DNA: TGTGCCAGCAGTTACCAGTCGGACGCAAATGAAAAACTGTTTTTT. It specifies CASSYQSDANEKLFF.

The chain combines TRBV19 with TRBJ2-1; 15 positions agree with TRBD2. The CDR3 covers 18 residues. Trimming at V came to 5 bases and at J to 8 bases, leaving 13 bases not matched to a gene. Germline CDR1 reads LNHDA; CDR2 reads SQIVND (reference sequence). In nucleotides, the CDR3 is TGTGCCAGTAGTGTTCCCATGGGACTAGCGGGAGGTGCCGATGAGCAGTTCTTC. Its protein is CASSVPMGLAGGADEQFF.

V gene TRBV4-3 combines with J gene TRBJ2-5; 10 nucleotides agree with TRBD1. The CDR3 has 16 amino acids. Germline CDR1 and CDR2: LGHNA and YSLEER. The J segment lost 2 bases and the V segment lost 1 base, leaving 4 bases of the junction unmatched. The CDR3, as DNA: TGCGCCAGCAGCCAAGGGACAGGGGGAGGGCAAGAGACCCAGTACTTC. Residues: CASSQGTGGGQETQYF.

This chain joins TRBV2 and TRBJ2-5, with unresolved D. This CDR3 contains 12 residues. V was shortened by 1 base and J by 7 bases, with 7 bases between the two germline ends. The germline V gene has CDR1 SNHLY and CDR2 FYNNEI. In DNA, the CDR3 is TGTGCCAGCAGTGAAGGTTCCTCGACCCAGTACTTC. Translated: CASSEGSSTQYF.

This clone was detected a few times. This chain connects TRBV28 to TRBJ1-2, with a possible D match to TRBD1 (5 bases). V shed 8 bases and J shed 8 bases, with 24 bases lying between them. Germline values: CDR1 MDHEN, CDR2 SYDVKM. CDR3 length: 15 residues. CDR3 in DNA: TGTGCCAGCCGAACCCCCTCAGAATGGTGGGGCGGCTACACCTTC. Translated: CASRTPSEWWGGYTF.

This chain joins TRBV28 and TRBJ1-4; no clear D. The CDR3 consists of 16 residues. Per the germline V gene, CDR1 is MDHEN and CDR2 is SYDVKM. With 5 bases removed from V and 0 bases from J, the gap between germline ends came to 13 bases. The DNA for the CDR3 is TGTGCCAGCAGTCCCCCCGGGGTCGCAACTAATGAAAAACTGTTTTTT. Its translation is CASSPPGVATNEKLFF.

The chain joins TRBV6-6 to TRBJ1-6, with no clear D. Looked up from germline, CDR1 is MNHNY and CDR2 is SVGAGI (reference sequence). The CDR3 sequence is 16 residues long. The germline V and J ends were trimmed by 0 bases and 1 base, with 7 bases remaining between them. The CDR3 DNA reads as TGTGCCAGCAGTTACTCTGGGCTATCCTATAATTCACCCCTCCACTTT. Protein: CASSYSGLSYNSPLHF.

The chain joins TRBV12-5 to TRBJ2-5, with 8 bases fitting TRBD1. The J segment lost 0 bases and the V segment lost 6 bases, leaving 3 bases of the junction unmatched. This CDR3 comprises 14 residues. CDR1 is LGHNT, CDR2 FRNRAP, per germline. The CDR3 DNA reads TGTGCTAGTGGGGGGGACAGGTACCAAGAGACCCAGTACTTC. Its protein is CASGGDRYQETQYF.

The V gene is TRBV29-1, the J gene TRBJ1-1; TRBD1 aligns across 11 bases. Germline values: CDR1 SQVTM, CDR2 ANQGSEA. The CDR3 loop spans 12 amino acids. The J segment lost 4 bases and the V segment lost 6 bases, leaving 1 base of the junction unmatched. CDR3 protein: CSVGQGGTEAFF. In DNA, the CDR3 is TGCAGCGTGGGACAGGGGGGCACTGAAGCTTTCTTT. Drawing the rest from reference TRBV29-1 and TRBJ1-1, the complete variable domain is SAVISQKPSRDICQRGTSLTIQCQVDSQVTMMFWYRQQPGQSLTLIATANQGSEATYESGFVIDKFPISRPNLTFSTLTVSNMSPEDSSIYLCSVGQGGTEAFFGQGTRLTVV.

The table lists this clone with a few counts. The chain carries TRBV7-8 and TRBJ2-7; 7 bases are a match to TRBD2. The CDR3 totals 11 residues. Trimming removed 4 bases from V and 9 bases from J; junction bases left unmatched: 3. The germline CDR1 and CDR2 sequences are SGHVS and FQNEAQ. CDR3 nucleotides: TGTGCCAGCAGCTCTTGGGAGGGGCAGTACTTC. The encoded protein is CASSSWEGQYF.